These T cell receptor beta chains were read from a single sample in a study of blood T cells in healthy people across ages. TCRdb re-called the 5' RACE reads with MiXCR, one entry per CDR3 protein. The table lists under 1,000,000 distinct CDR3 sequences, around 34% of them singletons. The sample consisted of blood. The receptors derive from a young man in good health. CDR3s include the opening cysteine and the closing phenylalanine or tryptophan. The D gene is left open where the match is weak. Clone size, where shown, is once, few, many, or a class for clones that have expanded.

abundance	v_gene	d_gene	j_gene	CDR3aa	CDR3nt
few	TRBV12-3/TRBV12-4	-	TRBJ1-5	CATHEGDSNQPQHF	TGTGCCACCCACGAGGGGGATAGCAATCAGCCCCAGCATTTT
few	TRBV14	-	TRBJ1-6	CASSLHYNSPLHF	TGTGCCAGCAGCCTACACTATAATTCACCCCTCCACTTT
-	TRBV20-1	-	TRBJ2-3	CSAVISHTQYF	TGCAGTGCTGTAATTTCCCATACGCAGTATTTT
-	TRBV7-2	-	TRBJ1-5	CASSLRVGANQPQHF	TGTGCCAGCAGCCTCCGGGTCGGGGCCAATCAGCCCCAGCATTTT
few	TRBV28	-	TRBJ2-6	CASSLIPPRANVLTF	TGTGCCAGCAGTTTAATCCCCCCACGGGCCAACGTCCTGACTTTC
few	TRBV29-1	-	TRBJ1-2	CSVEIALPNYGYTF	TGCAGCGTTGAAATCGCGCTCCCGAACTATGGCTACACCTTC
-	TRBV30	-	TRBJ1-4	CAWDRLNEKLFF	TGTGCCTGGGACCGGCTTAATGAAAAACTGTTTTTT
-	TRBV11-2	TRBD2	TRBJ2-4	CASSVHLADVKNIQYF	TGTGCCAGCAGCGTCCACCTAGCGGACGTCAAAAACATTCAGTACTTC
few	TRBV6-5	TRBD1	TRBJ1-2	CASIPKGAANYGYTF	TGTGCCAGCATACCGAAGGGGGCTGCTAACTATGGCTACACCTTC
-	TRBV20-1	-	TRBJ2-3	CSAEAGADTQYF	TGCAGTGCCGAGGCAGGGGCAGATACGCAGTATTTT
-	TRBV20-1	TRBD2	TRBJ2-5	CSARDASGQETQYF	TGCAGTGCTAGAGATGCTAGCGGGCAAGAGACCCAGTACTTC
few	TRBV3-1	TRBD1	TRBJ2-2	CASSPTGGVYPGELFF	TGTGCCAGCAGCCCGACAGGGGGCGTTTATCCCGGGGAGCTGTTTTTT
-	TRBV27	TRBD1	TRBJ2-1	CASSLGTGTLNEQFF	TGTGCCAGCAGTTTAGGGACAGGGACCCTCAATGAGCAGTTCTTC
-	TRBV20-1	-	TRBJ2-7	CSATWTRQNEQYF	TGCAGTGCTACGTGGACACGTCAAAATGAGCAGTACTTC
-	TRBV5-1	-	TRBJ2-2	CASSWGARDTGELFF	TGCGCCAGCAGCTGGGGTGCCAGGGACACCGGGGAGCTGTTTTTT
-	TRBV2	-	TRBJ2-7	CASSAAAGTLEQYF	TGTGCCAGCAGCGCCGCCGCGGGGACCCTCGAGCAGTACTTC
few	TRBV4-3	-	TRBJ1-1	CASSQDFKGDTEAFF	TGCGCCAGCAGCCAAGATTTCAAGGGGGACACTGAAGCTTTCTTT
-	TRBV27	TRBD1	TRBJ1-2	CASSFRDRGRGGYTF	TGTGCCAGCAGTTTTCGGGACAGGGGGCGGGGGGGCTACACCTTC
-	TRBV4-3	-	TRBJ2-4	CASSQDQGVTDIQYF	TGCGCCAGCAGCCAAGATCAAGGGGTTACGGACATTCAGTACTTC
-	TRBV6-2/TRBV6-3	-	TRBJ1-3	CASLYADSGNTIYF	TGTGCCAGCCTGTACGCGGATTCTGGAAACACCATATATTTT
-	TRBV12-3/TRBV12-4	TRBD2	TRBJ2-3	CASSPKRGGLLPPLYTQYF	TGTGCCAGCAGTCCTAAGCGGGGGGGCCTCTTGCCCCCGCTTTATACGCAGTATTTT
-	TRBV7-9	-	TRBJ2-1	CASSLGGARSYNEQFF	TGTGCCAGCAGCTTAGGAGGGGCTAGATCCTACAATGAGCAGTTCTTC